This T cell receptor (beta chain) comes out of a study of T cell clonotyping in hematopoietic cell transplantation. About this clone itself: Its antigen is undetermined.

The table came from immunoSEQ multiplex PCR; TCRdb's copy has only in-frame clones and leaves some out. The sample shows approximately 5,700 clones, around 80% of them seen only once. Notes on the study in general: Pathologically expanded recipient clonotypes increased progressively from day 30 to day 180 as diversity fell. Higher Inverse Simpson Index values in graft donor and pretransplant recipient predicted broader posttransplant TCR diversity.

CDR3 length equals 15 residues. V trimming: 2 bases; J trimming: 3 bases; junction bases outside the gene matches: 4. Germline CDR1 reads SGHTA; CDR2 reads FQGNSA. V and J are TRBV7-2 and TRBJ2-7; the match to TRBD1 covers 10 bases. The specimen was peripheral blood mononuclear cells, collected 100 days after allogeneic stem cell transplant. The source is a male patient aged 55 to 70 who had an allogeneic stem cell transplant, so T cells may come from the graft donor. Some clones in this sample may be carry-over from other donors' samples. The CDR3 is CASSLIWTGGYEQYF. The DNA for the CDR3 is TGTGCCAGCAGCTTAATATGGACAGGGGGCTACGAGCAGTACTTC.